This TCR beta chain was documented in a study of Ad26.COV2.S vaccination and SARS-CoV-2 variants. Clones were read by immunoSEQ multiplex PCR, and TCRdb kept only the in-frame ones, dropping some. The sample shows 250,000 to 300,000 clones, around 87% of them seen only once. Germline-derived CDR1 and CDR2 are SEHNR and FQNEAQ (reference sequence). The CDR3 is made up of 16 amino acids. V dropped 4 bases and J dropped 2 bases, with 16 bases sitting between them. Indicated treatment: some 19 received Ad26.COV2.S at low or high dose, single or two shots; 5 received placebo; per-sample allocation not given. Specimen acquisition occurred on day 63 following the initial vaccine or placebo injection.

J is TRBJ2-3 and V is TRBV7-9; maybe TRBD2 (5 bases). The input for sequencing was peripheral blood, taken in a trial of Ad26.COV2.S vaccine versus placebo. The clonotype was recovered from a person aged 18 to 59 who received the Ad26.COV2.S COVID-19 vaccine or a placebo. CDR3 amino acids: CASSSHKRQYTDTQYF. CDR3 sequence (DNA): TGTGCCAGCAGCTCACATAAGCGGCAGTACACAGATACGCAGTATTTT.